This T cell receptor beta chain was sequenced for a study of neurological immune-mediated disorders. The study, taken as a whole, reports: The greatest TCR clonal expansion occurred in HTLV-1-associated myelopathy and the least in multiple sclerosis, which fell below healthy controls.

This clonotype has ten or more counts. Its antigen is unidentified. Using its own MiXCR run on the 5' RACE reads, TCRdb lists one record per CDR3 protein. Of tens of thousands of distinct CDR3 sequences detected, 2.5% appear once; the ten largest clones hold under 4%. The source is a man in his fifties with multiple sclerosis. Sequencing was performed on PBMCs.

The CDR3 nucleotides read TGTGCCAGCAGATCTGACCTGACAGGGGTGGCAGATACGCAGTATTTT. It encodes CASRSDLTGVADTQYF. This chain links TRBV12-3 or TRBV12-4 with TRBJ2-3, with 8 nucleotides matching TRBD1. This CDR3 is 16 amino acids long. J was trimmed by 4 bases and V by 6 bases; bases with no gene match: 12.